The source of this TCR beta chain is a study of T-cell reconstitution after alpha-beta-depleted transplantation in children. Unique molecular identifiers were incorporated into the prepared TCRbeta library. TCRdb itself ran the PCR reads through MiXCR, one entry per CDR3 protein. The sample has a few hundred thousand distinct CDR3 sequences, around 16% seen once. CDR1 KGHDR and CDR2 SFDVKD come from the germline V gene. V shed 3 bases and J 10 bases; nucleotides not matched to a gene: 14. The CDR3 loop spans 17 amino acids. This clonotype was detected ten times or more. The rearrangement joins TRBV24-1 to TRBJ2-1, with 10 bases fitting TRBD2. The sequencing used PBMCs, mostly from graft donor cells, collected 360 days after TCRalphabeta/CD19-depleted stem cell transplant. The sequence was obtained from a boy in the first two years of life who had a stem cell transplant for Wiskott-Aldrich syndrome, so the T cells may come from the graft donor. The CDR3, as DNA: TGTGCCACCAGTGATCCCAAGACTAGCGGGCCCTGGGAGGAGCAGTTCTTC. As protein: CATSDPKTSGPWEEQFF.